The 30 T cell receptor beta chains in this list originate from one sample, sequenced in a study of blood T cell repertoires in COVID-19. Here immunoSEQ multiplex PCR was the method, and the copy in TCRdb shows in-frame clones only, minus some. The sample lists some 94,000 clones, more than 75% occurring once. The sequenced sample was peripheral blood. The origin of the receptors is a human donor in a cohort sampled during active COVID-19.

The V call is TRBV28, the J call TRBJ2-7; tentatively, D is TRBD1 (5 bases). Germline V lookup: CDR1 MDHEN, CDR2 SYDVKM. The CDR3 runs to 12 residues. Trimming stripped 6 bases from V and 4 bases from J, with 10 bases between. CDR3 protein: CASSIQGYEQYF. CDR3 in DNA: TGTGCCAGCAGCATCCAGGGTTACGAGCAGTACTTC.

J is TRBJ1-3 and V is TRBV19, with D possibly matching TRBD1 (5 bases). The CDR3 totals 12 residues. Looked up from germline, CDR1 is LNHDA and CDR2 is SQIVND (reference sequence). The V end lost 10 bases, the J end lost 3 bases, and 10 bases lay between the germline ends. The CDR3, as DNA: TGTGCCACCCGGGGACTTGGAAACACCATATATTTT. It specifies CATRGLGNTIYF.

The sample holds a few counts of this clone. The chain employs TRBV3-1 (or the pseudogene TRBV3-2) and TRBJ1-6; D gene ambiguous. Trimming left V 0 bases short and J 9 bases short, with 6 bases between. This CDR3 comprises 13 residues. From germline, CDR1 is LGHDT and CDR2 YNNKEL (reference sequence). The CDR3 DNA reads TGTGCCAGCAGCCAAGACAGGTTTTCACCCCTCCACTTT. This gives the protein CASSQDRFSPLHF.

V and J are TRBV13 and TRBJ2-4, with D possibly TRBD2 on 5 matching bases. From germline, CDR1 is PRHDT and CDR2 FYEKMQ (reference sequence). Trimming shortened V by 2 bases and J by 5 bases, and 16 bases separated the two germline ends. This CDR3 spans 16 amino acids. CDR3 sequence: CASSLYSRGLENIQYF. DNA for the CDR3: TGTGCCAGCAGCTTATATAGTCGGGGTCTCGAAAACATTCAGTACTTC.

DNA of the CDR3: TGTGCCAGCAGTTTTCGGGTCTACGGTGGCTACACCTTC. Encoded protein: CASSFRVYGGYTF. The chain employs TRBV28 and TRBJ1-2; D unclear. The CDR3 contains 13 residues. Looked up from germline, CDR1 is MDHEN and CDR2 is SYDVKM. The V end lost 3 bases, the J end lost 7 bases, and 12 bases lay between the germline ends.

The chain recombines TRBV27 with TRBJ2-4, with a weak D call TRBD1 (6 bases). The CDR3 has 13 residues. Germline V gene data show CDR1 as MNHEY and CDR2 as SMNVEV (reference sequence). Trimming stripped 6 bases from V and 6 bases from J, with 12 bases between. The CDR3 here is CASSARTVNIQYF. Written as DNA, the CDR3 is TGTGCCAGCAGCGCCAGGACAGTAAACATTCAGTACTTC.

The chain uses TRBV5-1 and TRBJ2-7; TRBD2 matches 7 bases. J gave up 5 bases and V 4 bases, and 12 bases lay outside the gene matches. This CDR3 is built from 15 residues. CDR1 SGHRS and CDR2 YFSETQ come from the germline V gene. CDR3 region: CASSGGDGLRNEQYF. Here the CDR3 DNA reads TGCGCCAGCAGCGGGGGGGATGGCCTACGAAACGAGCAGTACTTC.

This chain connects TRBV7-2 to TRBJ2-3; 9 positions agree with TRBD2. Per germline, CDR1 SGHTA and CDR2 FQGNSA. V gave up 1 base and J gave up 6 bases; unmatched junction bases: 5. The CDR3 extends over 15 amino acids. The CDR3: CASSLVAGAFDTQYF. The DNA of the CDR3 is TGTGCCAGCAGCTTAGTAGCGGGGGCTTTTGATACGCAGTATTTT.

CDR3 region: CASSQELAGARNEQFF. CDR3 bases: TGCGCCAGCAGCCAAGAACTAGCGGGAGCCAGGAATGAGCAGTTCTTC. The gene calls are TRBV4-3 and TRBJ2-1; TRBD2 agrees at 11 bases. The CDR3 runs to 16 residues. V was clipped by 0 bases and J by 7 bases; unmatched bases: 5. Germline V gene lookup returns CDR1 LGHNA and CDR2 YSLEER.

The rearrangement links TRBV7-2 to TRBJ1-2; 7 bases fit TRBD1. The CDR3 runs to 15 residues. CDR1 SGHTA and CDR2 FQGNSA come from the germline V gene. V dropped 1 base and J dropped 3; count of bases not matched to a gene: 5. The CDR3: CASSLDPTGYYGYTF. In nucleotides, the CDR3 is TGTGCCAGCAGCTTAGATCCGACAGGGTACTATGGCTACACCTTC.

The J gene is TRBJ1-1, the V gene TRBV5-1, with D unclear. This CDR3 spans 15 amino acids. The germline V gene encodes CDR1 SGHRS and CDR2 YFSETQ. V lost 4 bases, J lost 1 base, and 14 bases lay in between. CDR3 region: CASSPRRQPNTEAFF. Here the CDR3 DNA reads TGCGCCAGCAGCCCTAGACGGCAACCGAACACTGAAGCTTTCTTT.

This clone was recorded a few times. The V and J genes are TRBV19 and TRBJ1-3, with D possibly matching TRBD1 (5 bases). V dropped 10 bases and J dropped 4 bases, with 14 bases sitting between them. This CDR3 spans 13 amino acids. Germline CDR1 is LNHDA and CDR2 is SQIVND (reference sequence). This CDR3 reads CATSRDFGNTIYF. CDR3 bases: TGTGCCACTTCCCGGGACTTCGGAAACACCATATATTTT.

This chain connects TRBV7-8 to TRBJ1-6; no reliable D call. CDR1 SGHVS and CDR2 FQNEAQ come from the germline V gene. V lost 0 bases and J 7 bases, leaving 16 bases between the germline ends. The CDR3 spans 17 residues. The CDR3 reads CASSLAVRLQQNSPLHF. In DNA, the CDR3 is TGTGCCAGCAGCTTAGCGGTGAGATTACAGCAAAATTCACCCCTCCACTTT.

This chain uses TRBV9 with TRBJ2-1; the match to TRBD2 covers 13 bases. This CDR3 contains 18 residues. Trimming cost V 1 base and J 3 bases; bases outside gene matches: 7. Germline V gene lookup returns CDR1 SGDLS and CDR2 YYNGEE. The CDR3 region is CASSVTKGTSGNYNEQFF. In DNA, the CDR3 is TGTGCCAGCAGCGTAACGAAGGGGACTAGCGGGAACTACAATGAGCAGTTCTTC.

The V call is TRBV5-4, the J call TRBJ2-5; D call uncertain. CDR3 size: 11 residues. Germline V gene sequence: CDR1 SGHNT, CDR2 YYREEE (reference sequence). V was pared by 4 bases and J by 3 bases, with 4 bases between. CDR3 region: CASSREETQYF. As DNA, the CDR3 is TGTGCCAGCAGCCGGGAAGAGACCCAGTACTTC.

V usage is TRBV29-1 and J usage is TRBJ2-1; 7 bases are a match to TRBD1. The CDR3 extends over 12 amino acids. Trimming took 6 bases from V and 6 from J; bases not matched to a gene: 5. CDR1 is SQVTM, CDR2 ANQGSEA, per germline. For the CDR3, the DNA is TGCAGCGTCATGACAGGGAGCAATGAGCAGTTCTTC. Encoded protein: CSVMTGSNEQFF.

This rearrangement joins TRBV7-9 to TRBJ2-7; TRBD1 aligns across 8 bases. The V gene's germline CDR1 is SEHNR and CDR2 FQNEAQ (reference sequence). Germline trimming cut 8 bases from V and 3 bases from J; bases unmatched to any gene: 12. There are 15 residues in the CDR3. CDR3 in amino acids: CASRLGAGGGYEQYF. In DNA form, the CDR3 reads TGTGCCAGCCGTCTAGGGGCAGGGGGCGGCTACGAGCAGTACTTC. The full variable domain, completed using reference TRBV7-9 and TRBJ2-7, is DTGVSQNPRHKITKRGQNVTFRCDPISEHNRLYWYRQTLGQGPEFLTYFQNEAQLEKSRLLSDRFSAERPKGSFSTLEIQRTEQGDSAMYLCASRLGAGGGYEQYFGPGTRLTVT.

The chain uses TRBV4-3 and TRBJ2-3; 13 bases align to TRBD2. The V gene's germline CDR1 is LGHNA and CDR2 YSLEER. The CDR3 is 17 amino acids. Losses at the gene ends were 4 bases for V and 0 bases for J; bases not matched to a gene: 4. CDR3 loop: CASSLGLAGASTDTQYF. CDR3 nucleotide sequence: TGCGCCAGCAGCCTCGGACTAGCGGGAGCCAGCACAGATACGCAGTATTTT.

The chain joins TRBV5-1 to TRBJ1-3; no clear D gene. The CDR3 is 16 amino acids. V was cut by 0 bases and J by 2 bases, with 12 bases left in between. CDR1 and CDR2 (germline): SGHRS, YFSETQ. The CDR3 bases are TGCGCCAGCAGCTTGGCCAGGCCTAAGGCTGGAAACACCATATATTTT. It encodes CASSLARPKAGNTIYF.

V is TRBV27 and J is TRBJ1-5; D may be TRBD1 (6 bases). Trimming removed 2 bases at V and 5 bases at J, with 13 bases between. CDR1 and CDR2 (germline): MNHEY, SMNVEV (reference sequence). The length of the CDR3 is 15 residues. The DNA of the CDR3 is TGTGCCAGCAGTTTAGCCAGGGGTACGGATCAGCCCCAGCATTTT. Protein product: CASSLARGTDQPQHF.

The chain uses TRBV5-5 and TRBJ2-7; D is uncertain. Germline CDR1 is SGHKS and CDR2 is YYEKEE (reference sequence). The V end was cut by 3 bases, the J end by 0 bases, with 7 bases between. This CDR3 is built from 13 residues. This chain's CDR3 is CASSSSGSYEQYF. The CDR3 nucleotides read TGTGCCAGCAGCTCATCGGGCTCCTACGAGCAGTACTTC.

The V and J genes are TRBV5-1 and TRBJ2-7, with TRBD2 matching over 8 bases. Germline CDR1 is SGHRS and CDR2 is YFSETQ. The length of the CDR3 is 16 residues. V shed 3 bases, J shed 0 bases, and the junction held 8 bases outside the gene matches. CDR3 sequence (DNA): TGCGCCAGCAGCTCACGAAGCGGGGGCGTCTCCTACGAGCAGTACTTC. Its translation is CASSSRSGGVSYEQYF.

The genes are TRBV7-2 and TRBJ1-5, with D tentatively TRBD1 (5 bases). This CDR3 is built from 14 residues. The V and J ends lost 1 base and 4 bases respectively, with 8 bases between them. CDR1 is SGHTA and CDR2 is FQGNSA in the germline V gene. The CDR3 bases are TGTGCCAGCAGCTTAGGTCAGGGAAATCAGCCCCAGCATTTT. Protein product: CASSLGQGNQPQHF. Looking up the rest from reference TRBV7-2 and TRBJ1-5 gives the full variable domain: GAGVSQSPSNKVTEKGKDVELRCDPISGHTALYWYRQSLGQGLEFLIYFQGNSAPDKSGLPSDRFSAERTGGSVSTLTIQRTQQEDSAVYLCASSLGQGNQPQHFGDGTRLSIL.

The chain combines TRBV29-1 with TRBJ2-5; D might be TRBD2 (6 bases). Per the germline V gene, CDR1 is SQVTM and CDR2 is ANQGSEA. The CDR3 loop spans 14 amino acids. V was shortened by 4 bases and J by 1 base, with 13 bases between the two germline ends. The CDR3 is CSVVSGEAQETQYF. The CDR3 DNA is TGCAGCGTTGTATCGGGGGAGGCCCAAGAGACCCAGTACTTC.

This clone was counted once. The chain carries TRBV6-2 or TRBV6-3 and TRBJ2-7; a possible D gene is TRBD1 (5 bases). V lost 1 base, J lost 1 base, and 8 bases lay in between. CDR3 length equals 14 residues. Germline V lookup: CDR1 MNHEY, CDR2 SVGEGT. CDR3 nucleotide sequence: TGTGCCAGCAGTTACTTAGGGGTATCCTACGAGCAGTACTTC. Its translation is CASSYLGVSYEQYF.

In its sample, this clone was seen a few times. V and J are TRBV10-1 and TRBJ1-1; the match to TRBD1 covers 7 bases. The CDR3 is made up of 14 amino acids. The germline V gene has CDR1 WNHNN and CDR2 SYGVQD (reference sequence). V shed 3 bases, J shed 10 bases, and the junction held 11 bases outside the gene matches. CDR3: CASSDQGDLRGAFF. The CDR3 bases are TGCGCCAGCAGTGACCAGGGGGATTTGAGAGGAGCTTTCTTT.

The J gene is TRBJ1-4, the V gene TRBV7-9, with TRBD1 matching 7 bases. Germline V CDR1 and CDR2: SEHNR, FQNEAQ (reference sequence). With 5 bases clipped from V and 4 bases from J, the junction kept 4 bases outside the gene matches. The CDR3 contains 14 residues. In DNA, the CDR3 is TGTGCCAGCAGCCCGGGACAGCTTAATGAAAAACTGTTTTTT. It is translated as CASSPGQLNEKLFF. Drawing the rest from reference TRBV7-9 and TRBJ1-4, the complete variable domain is DTGVSQNPRHKITKRGQNVTFRCDPISEHNRLYWYRQTLGQGPEFLTYFQNEAQLEKSRLLSDRFSAERPKGSFSTLEIQRTEQGDSAMYLCASSPGQLNEKLFFGSGTQLSVL.

The chain links TRBV19 to TRBJ2-5, with 8 positions matching TRBD1. The trim removed 4 bases at V and 4 bases at J, leaving 5 bases unmatched. The V gene's germline CDR1 is LNHDA and CDR2 SQIVND (reference sequence). The CDR3 consists of 14 residues. CDR3 region: CASSTGGWRETQYF. For the CDR3, the DNA is TGTGCCAGTAGTACAGGGGGCTGGCGAGAGACCCAGTACTTC.

This chain joins TRBV19 and TRBJ1-5; the D gene is possibly TRBD1 (6 bases). The CDR3 is 15 residues long. The V gene lost 7 bases and the J gene lost 5 bases, with 18 bases spanning the gap. The germline CDR1 and CDR2 sequences are LNHDA and SQIVND (reference sequence). CDR3 in amino acids: CASTPWGGADQPQHF. The CDR3 DNA is TGTGCCAGTACCCCCTGGGGGGGCGCTGATCAGCCCCAGCATTTT. The full variable domain, its missing parts supplied by reference TRBV19 and TRBJ1-5, is DGGITQSPKYLFRKEGQNVTLSCEQNLNHDAMYWYRQDPGQGLRLIYYSQIVNDFQKGDIAEGYSVSREKKESFPLTVTSAQKNPTAFYLCASTPWGGADQPQHFGDGTRLSIL.

The chain has TRBV7-9 and TRBJ2-1; TRBD2 aligns across 8 bases. V shed 5 bases, J shed 7 bases, and the junction held 13 bases outside the gene matches. Germline V gives CDR1 SEHNR, CDR2 FQNEAQ (reference sequence). The CDR3 has 16 amino acids. The CDR3 nucleotides read TGTGCCAGCAGCCGTCTGGCGGGGGGTGCCCTTAATGAGCAGTTCTTC. It encodes CASSRLAGGALNEQFF. The variable domain in full, with the rest retrieved from reference TRBV7-9 and TRBJ2-1, is DTGVSQNPRHKITKRGQNVTFRCDPISEHNRLYWYRQTLGQGPEFLTYFQNEAQLEKSRLLSDRFSAERPKGSFSTLEIQRTEQGDSAMYLCASSRLAGGALNEQFFGPGTRLTVL.